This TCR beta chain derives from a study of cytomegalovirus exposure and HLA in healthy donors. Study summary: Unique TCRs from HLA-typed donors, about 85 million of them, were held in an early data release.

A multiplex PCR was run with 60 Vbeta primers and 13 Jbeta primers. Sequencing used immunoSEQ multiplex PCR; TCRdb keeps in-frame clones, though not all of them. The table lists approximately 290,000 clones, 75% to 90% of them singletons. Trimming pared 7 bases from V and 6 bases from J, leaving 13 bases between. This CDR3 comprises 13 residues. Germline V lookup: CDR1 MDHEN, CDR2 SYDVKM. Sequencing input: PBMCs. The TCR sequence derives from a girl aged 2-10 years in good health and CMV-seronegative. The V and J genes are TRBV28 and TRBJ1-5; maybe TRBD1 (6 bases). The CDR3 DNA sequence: TGTGCCAGCATCTCACAGGGACGTCAGCCCCAGCATTTT. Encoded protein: CASISQGRQPQHF.